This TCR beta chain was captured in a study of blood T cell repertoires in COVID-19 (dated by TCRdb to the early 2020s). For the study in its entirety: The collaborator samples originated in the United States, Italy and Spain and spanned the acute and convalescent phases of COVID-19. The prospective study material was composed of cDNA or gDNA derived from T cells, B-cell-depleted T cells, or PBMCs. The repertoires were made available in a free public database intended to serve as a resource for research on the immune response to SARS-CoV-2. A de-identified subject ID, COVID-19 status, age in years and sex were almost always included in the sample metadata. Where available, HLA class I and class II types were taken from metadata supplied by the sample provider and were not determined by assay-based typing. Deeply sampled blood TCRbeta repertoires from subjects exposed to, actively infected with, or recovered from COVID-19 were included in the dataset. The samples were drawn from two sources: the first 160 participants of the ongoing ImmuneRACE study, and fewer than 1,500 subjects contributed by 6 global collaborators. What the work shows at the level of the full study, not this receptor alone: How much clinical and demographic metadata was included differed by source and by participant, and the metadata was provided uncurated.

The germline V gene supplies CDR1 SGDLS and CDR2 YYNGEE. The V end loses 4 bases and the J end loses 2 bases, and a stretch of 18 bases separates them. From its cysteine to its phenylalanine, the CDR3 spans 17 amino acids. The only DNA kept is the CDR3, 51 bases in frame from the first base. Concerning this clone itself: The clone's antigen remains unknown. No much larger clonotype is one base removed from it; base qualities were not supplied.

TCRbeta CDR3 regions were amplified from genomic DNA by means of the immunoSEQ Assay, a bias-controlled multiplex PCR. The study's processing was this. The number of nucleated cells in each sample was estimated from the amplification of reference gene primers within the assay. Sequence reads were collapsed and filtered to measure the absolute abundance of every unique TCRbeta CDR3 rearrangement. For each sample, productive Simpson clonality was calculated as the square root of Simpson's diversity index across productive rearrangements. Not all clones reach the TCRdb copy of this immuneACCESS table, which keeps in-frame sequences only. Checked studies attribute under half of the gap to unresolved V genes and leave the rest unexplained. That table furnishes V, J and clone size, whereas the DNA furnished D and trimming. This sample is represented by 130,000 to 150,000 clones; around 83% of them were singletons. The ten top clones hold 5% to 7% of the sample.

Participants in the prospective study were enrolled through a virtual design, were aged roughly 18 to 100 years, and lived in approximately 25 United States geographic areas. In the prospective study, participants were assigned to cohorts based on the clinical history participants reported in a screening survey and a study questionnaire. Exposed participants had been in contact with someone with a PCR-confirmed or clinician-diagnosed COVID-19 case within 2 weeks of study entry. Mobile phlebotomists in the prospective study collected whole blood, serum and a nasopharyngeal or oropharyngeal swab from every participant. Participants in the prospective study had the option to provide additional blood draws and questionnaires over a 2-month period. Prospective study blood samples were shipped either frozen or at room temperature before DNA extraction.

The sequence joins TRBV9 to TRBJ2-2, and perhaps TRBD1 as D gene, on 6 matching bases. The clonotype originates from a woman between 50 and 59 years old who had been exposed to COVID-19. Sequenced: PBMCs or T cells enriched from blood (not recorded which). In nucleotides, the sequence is TGTGCCAGCAGCTTAAAAGCCGGGACAATTAACACCGGGGAGCTGTTTTTT. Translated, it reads CASSLKAGTINTGELFF.